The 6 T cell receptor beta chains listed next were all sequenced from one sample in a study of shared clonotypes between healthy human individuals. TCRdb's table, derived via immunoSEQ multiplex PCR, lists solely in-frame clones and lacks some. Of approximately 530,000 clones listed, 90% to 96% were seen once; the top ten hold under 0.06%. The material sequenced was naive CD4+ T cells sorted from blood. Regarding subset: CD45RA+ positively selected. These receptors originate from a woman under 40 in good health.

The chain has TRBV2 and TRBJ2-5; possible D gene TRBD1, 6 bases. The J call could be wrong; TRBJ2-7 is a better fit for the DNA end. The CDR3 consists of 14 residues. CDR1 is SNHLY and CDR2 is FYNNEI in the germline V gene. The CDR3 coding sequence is TGTGCCAGCATGGGACACCACACATCCTACGAGCAGTACTTC. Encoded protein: CASMGHHTSYEQYF.

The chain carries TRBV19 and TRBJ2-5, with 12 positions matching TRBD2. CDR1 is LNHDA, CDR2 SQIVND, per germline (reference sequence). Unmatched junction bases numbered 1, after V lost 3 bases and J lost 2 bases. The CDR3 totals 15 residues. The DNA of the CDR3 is TGTGCCAGTAGTATCACTAGCGGGAGGCAAGAGACCCAGTACTTC. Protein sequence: CASSITSGRQETQYF. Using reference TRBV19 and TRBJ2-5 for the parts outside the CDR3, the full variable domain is DGGITQSPKYLFRKEGQNVTLSCEQNLNHDAMYWYRQDPGQGLRLIYYSQIVNDFQKGDIAEGYSVSREKKESFPLTVTSAQKNPTAFYLCASSITSGRQETQYFGPGTRLLVL.

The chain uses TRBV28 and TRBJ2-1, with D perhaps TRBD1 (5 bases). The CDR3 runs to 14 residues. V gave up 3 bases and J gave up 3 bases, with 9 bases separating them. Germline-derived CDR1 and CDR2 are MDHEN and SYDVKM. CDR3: CASSFGQGYNEQFF. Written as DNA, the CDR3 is TGTGCCAGCAGTTTCGGGCAGGGCTACAATGAGCAGTTCTTC.

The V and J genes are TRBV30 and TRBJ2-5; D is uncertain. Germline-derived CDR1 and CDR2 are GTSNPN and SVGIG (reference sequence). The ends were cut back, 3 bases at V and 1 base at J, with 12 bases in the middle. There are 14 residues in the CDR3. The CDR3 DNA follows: TGTGCCTGGAGGGCCTGGACCCCCCAAGAGACCCAGTACTTC. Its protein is CAWRAWTPQETQYF.

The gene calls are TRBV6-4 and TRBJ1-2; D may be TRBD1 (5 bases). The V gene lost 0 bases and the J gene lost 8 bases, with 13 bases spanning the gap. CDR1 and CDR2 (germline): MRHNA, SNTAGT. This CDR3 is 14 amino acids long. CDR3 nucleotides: TGTGCCAGCAGTGACTCTGCACGGGGCTCCGGCTACACCTTC. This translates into CASSDSARGSGYTF.

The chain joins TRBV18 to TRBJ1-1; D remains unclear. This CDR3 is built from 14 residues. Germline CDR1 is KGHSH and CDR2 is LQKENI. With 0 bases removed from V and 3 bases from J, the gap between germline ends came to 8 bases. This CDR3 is CASSPPPGYTEAFF. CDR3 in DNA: TGTGCCAGCTCACCACCCCCCGGGTACACTGAAGCTTTCTTT.